These T cell receptor beta chains were read from a single sample in a study of cytomegalovirus exposure and HLA in healthy donors. Using immunoSEQ multiplex PCR, the repertoire was profiled, and TCRdb retains in-frame clones only, with some absent. The sample includes some 150,000 clones, almost 85% of them seen just once. Sequenced: PBMCs. The receptors stem from a man aged 18 to 29 in good health and CMV-seropositive. Each CDR3 is given with its conserved first and last residue. The D gene is left open where the match is weak. Clone sizes are given selectively: once, few, many, or a class where the clone is expanded.

TRBV4-1,few,NA,TRBJ1-1,TGCGCCAGCAGCCAAGGGCGGGGCAGTAACACTGAAGCTTTCTTT,CASSQGRGSNTEAFF
TRBV5-6,NA,TRBD2,TRBJ2-5,TGTGCCAGCAGCTTGGAGCTAGCGGGAACTACCCAGTACTTC,CASSLELAGTTQYF
TRBV15,NA,TRBD1,TRBJ1-1,TGTGCCACCAGCAAGGAGGACAGGGGTCGGGACACTGAAGCTTTCTTT,CATSKEDRGRDTEAFF
TRBV6-1,few,NA,TRBJ1-1,TGTGCCAGCAGTGAAAGAACTTCTGAAGCTTTCTTT,CASSERTSEAFF
TRBV28,NA,NA,TRBJ1-1,TGTGCCAGCAGTTGGACAGCTGACTACACTGAAGCTTTCTTT,CASSWTADYTEAFF
TRBV28,NA,TRBD1,TRBJ1-1,TGTGCCAGCAGCTTCCTAGACAGGGGCCCGAACACTGAAGCTTTCTTT,CASSFLDRGPNTEAFF
TRBV28,NA,NA,TRBJ2-7,TGTGCCAGCAGTTTATACGTACTCTACTTC,CASSLYVLYF
TRBV7-6,NA,NA,TRBJ2-1,TGTGCCAGCAGCTTGAGTTTGTCGGGCGGGTCCTGGGAGTTCTTC,CASSLSLSGGSWEFF
TRBV4-2,few,TRBD1,TRBJ1-6,TGTGCCAGCAGCCAGGATCCTCAGGGGGCAGGGAATTCACCCCTCCACTTT,CASSQDPQGAGNSPLHF
TRBV9,few,TRBD1,TRBJ2-6,TGTGCCAGCAGCGTGTCTTGGACAGGGGGCTCTCTCGGGGCCAACGTCCTGACTTTC,CASSVSWTGGSLGANVLTF
TRBV19,NA,NA,TRBJ1-1,TGTGCCAGTAGGGGGGGGGCGGCTGAAGCTTTCTTT,CASRGGAAEAFF
TRBV10-1,NA,NA,TRBJ1-2,TGCGCCAGCAGTGAGTCAACACAGCTAACTAACTATGGCTACACCTTC,CASSESTQLTNYGYTF
TRBV6-5,NA,NA,TRBJ1-1,TGTGCCAGCAGTTACTCGGGAGGGGCGGGAACTGAAGCTTTCTTT,CASSYSGGAGTEAFF
TRBV19,NA,TRBD2,TRBJ2-3,TGTGCCAGTAGCCCGATCCCGCGGGAGCGCACAGATACGCAGTATTTT,CASSPIPRERTDTQYF
TRBV2,NA,TRBD2,TRBJ2-1,TGTGCCAGCAGTCAGGGACTAGCGGGCACCATTAATGAGCAGTTCTTC,CASSQGLAGTINEQFF
TRBV6-5,few,TRBD1,TRBJ1-1,TGTGCCAGCAGATTAGGGGACAGAGAAGCTTTCTTT,CASRLGDREAFF
TRBV27,NA,TRBD1,TRBJ1-1,TGTGCCAGCAGTCCCTGGACAGGGGTGAACACTGAAGCTTTCTTT,CASSPWTGVNTEAFF
TRBV29-1,NA,NA,TRBJ2-7,TGCAGCGCTAGACCGTCAGGGTCTGCCTACGAGCAGTACTTC,CSARPSGSAYEQYF
TRBV7-7,NA,NA,TRBJ2-5,TGTGCTAGCAGCGCAGAACAAGAGACCCAGTACTTC,CASSAEQETQYF
TRBV5-5,NA,TRBD2,TRBJ2-7,TGTGCCAGCAGCTTGGGGGCGGGAGGACTCCCGGAGCAGTACTTC,CASSLGAGGLPEQYF
TRBV7-2,NA,TRBD2,TRBJ2-2,TGTGCCAGCAGCCCGGGACTAATCGCCGGGGAGCTGTTTTTT,CASSPGLIAGELFF
TRBV7-3,NA,NA,TRBJ2-5,TGTGCCAGCAGCTTGGCAGGAACGGAAGAGACCCAGTACTTC,CASSLAGTEETQYF
TRBV25-1,NA,TRBD1,TRBJ2-7,TGTGCCAGCAGTGACCCCCGACAGGGATCGGACGAGCAGTACTTC,CASSDPRQGSDEQYF
TRBV6-5,NA,NA,TRBJ2-3,TGTGCCAGCAGTTACGGGGGGAGAGGCACAGATACGCAGTATTTT,CASSYGGRGTDTQYF
TRBV5-1,NA,NA,TRBJ2-3,TGCGCCAGCAGCTTGGATCCTAGCACAGATACGCAGTATTTT,CASSLDPSTDTQYF